This entry lists 2 T cell receptor beta chains sequenced from one sample in a study of Ad26.COV2.S vaccination and SARS-CoV-2 variants (dated by TCRdb to the early 2020s). This sample's treatment or condition label indicates: some 19 received Ad26.COV2.S at low or high dose, single or two shots; several received placebo; per-sample allocation not given. Repertoires of vaccine and placebo recipients were sequenced from samples taken on day 63 after the first injection. Library preparation employed the immunoSEQ multiplex PCR assay. Not all clones reach the TCRdb copy of this immuneACCESS table, which keeps in-frame sequences only. Checked studies attribute under half of the gap to unresolved V genes and leave the rest unexplained. The sample includes approximately 240,000 clones, with roughly 90% observed a single time. The biggest ten clones account for approximately 12% of the sample. The source material was peripheral blood, sampled in a trial of Ad26.COV2.S vaccine versus placebo. The receptors shown here come from a person between 18 and 60 years old who received the Ad26.COV2.S COVID-19 vaccine or a placebo.

The chain uses TRBV7-9 and TRBJ2-7; no reliable D call. Germline CDR1 is SEHNR and CDR2 is FQNEAQ (reference sequence). The length of the CDR3 is 15 residues. V lost 1 base to trimming and J lost 0 bases, with 10 bases between them. CDR3 amino acids: CASSLDYPLSYEQYF. CDR3 nucleotide sequence: TGTGCCAGCAGCTTAGACTACCCCCTCTCCTACGAGCAGTACTTC.

This clone was detected once. The J gene is TRBJ2-1, the V gene TRBV4-1; no firm D call. The germline V and J ends were trimmed by 1 base and 2 bases, with 9 bases remaining between them. The germline gives CDR1 MGHRA, CDR2 YSYEKL. The CDR3 is made up of 15 amino acids. CDR3 sequence reads: CASSQVASTYNEQFF. CDR3 in DNA: TGCGCCAGCAGCCAAGTTGCGTCCACCTACAATGAGCAGTTCTTC.